A single sample gave rise to the 27 T cell receptor beta chains below, sequenced in a study of blood T cell repertoires in COVID-19. The protocol was immunoSEQ multiplex PCR, while the TCRdb copy is restricted to in-frame clones and leaves out a portion. The table has under 500,000 clones, 70% to 90% seen once. Sequences were obtained from PBMCs or T cells enriched from blood (not recorded which). All receptors derive from a woman younger than 35 with acute COVID-19.

CDR3 DNA sequence: TGTGCCAGCAGCTTCGCGAAACAGCTTTCGTACAATGAGCAGTTCTTC. Protein sequence: CASSFAKQLSYNEQFF. The chain joins TRBV7-3 to TRBJ2-1; D unclear. The CDR3 loop spans 16 amino acids. Trimming cost V 3 bases and J 4 bases, with 16 bases left between them. CDR1 and CDR2 (germline): SGHTA, FQGTGA. Complete variable domain (other parts from reference TRBV7-3 and TRBJ2-1): GAGVSQTPSNKVTEKGKYVELRCDPISGHTALYWYRQSLGQGPEFLIYFQGTGAADDSGLPNDRFFAVRPEGSVSTLKIQRTERGDSAVYLCASSFAKQLSYNEQFFGPGTRLTVL.

The rearrangement uses TRBV5-6 and TRBJ1-6, with 11 nucleotides matching TRBD1. Trimming took 4 bases from V and 8 from J; bases not matched to a gene: 2. Germline V gives CDR1 SGHDT, CDR2 YYEEEE. There are 14 residues in the CDR3. CDR3 sequence: CASSGTGGYSPLHF. As DNA, the CDR3 is TGTGCCAGCAGCGGGACAGGGGGTTATTCACCCCTCCACTTT.

The chain employs TRBV25-1 and TRBJ1-1; possibly TRBD1 for D (6 bases). Trimming removed 4 bases at V and 10 bases at J, with 16 bases between. CDR3 size: 13 residues. In germline, CDR1 is MGHDK, CDR2 SYGVNS. CDR3 loop: CASSVRTAGGAFF. In nucleotides, the CDR3 is TGTGCCAGCAGTGTAAGGACAGCTGGTGGAGCTTTCTTT.

The V gene is TRBV5-1, the J gene TRBJ2-3, with 10 bases matching TRBD2. Germline V gene sequence: CDR1 SGHRS, CDR2 YFSETQ. V lost 0 bases and J lost 2; bases outside the gene matches: 3. This CDR3 is built from 16 residues. The CDR3, as DNA: TGCGCCAGCAGCTTGGGGACTAGCGGTTTCACAGATACGCAGTATTTT. It translates to CASSLGTSGFTDTQYF.

The V gene is TRBV27, the J gene TRBJ2-7; D is perhaps TRBD2 (5 bases). CDR3 length: 12 residues. Germline lookup yields CDR1 MNHEY and CDR2 SMNVEV (reference sequence). V gave up 2 bases and J gave up 5 bases, with 7 bases separating them. As DNA, the CDR3 is TGTGCCAGCAGTTTAGTGGGAGACGAGCAGTACTTC. Encoded protein: CASSLVGDEQYF.

V gene TRBV11-3 combines with J gene TRBJ2-5; D not certain. The CDR3 is 12 amino acids. Looked up from germline, CDR1 is SGHNT and CDR2 is YENEEA. V lost 1 base and J 4 bases, leaving 4 bases between the germline ends. CDR3: CASSLAGETQYF. CDR3 bases: TGTGCCAGCAGCTTAGCCGGAGAGACCCAGTACTTC.

The chain employs TRBV7-9 and TRBJ2-7; 8 nucleotides align to TRBD2. The junction had 11 bases not matched to a gene; V was cut back by 4 bases and J by 6 bases. Germline V gene lookup returns CDR1 SEHNR and CDR2 FQNEAQ (reference sequence). This CDR3 spans 15 amino acids. CDR3 in DNA: TGTGCCAGCAGCTCACCGGGACTAGGTGTTTCCGAGCAGTACTTC. As protein: CASSSPGLGVSEQYF.

The chain employs TRBV15 and TRBJ1-5; D uncertain. The V end lost 0 bases, the J end lost 7 bases, and 10 bases lay between the germline ends. The CDR3 contains 14 residues. Germline loops: CDR1 LNHNV, CDR2 YYDKDF (reference sequence). This chain's CDR3 is CATSRDRGMQPQHF. CDR3 coding DNA: TGTGCCACCAGCAGAGATAGAGGGATGCAGCCCCAGCATTTT.

In this sample, this clone turned up once. The J gene is TRBJ2-1, the V gene TRBV5-6; 14 bases agree with TRBD2. The germline V gene has CDR1 SGHDT and CDR2 YYEEEE. The ends lost 2 bases at V and 4 bases at J; junction bases unmatched: 2. This CDR3 has 16 residues. The CDR3 DNA reads as TGTGCCAGCAGCTTCCGACTAGCGGGGGGGTACAATGAGCAGTTCTTC. It translates to CASSFRLAGGYNEQFF.

The chain employs TRBV6-1 and TRBJ2-1; 7 nucleotides match TRBD1. This CDR3 comprises 12 residues. Germline V gene lookup returns CDR1 MNHNS and CDR2 SASEGT. Losses at the gene ends were 3 bases for V and 10 bases for J; bases not matched to a gene: 3. The CDR3, as DNA: TGTGCCAGCAGTGAGACAGGGAGCGAGCAGTTCTTC. It is translated as CASSETGSEQFF.

V usage is TRBV9 and J usage is TRBJ1-6, with D uncertain. The length of the CDR3 is 17 residues. Per the germline V gene, CDR1 is SGDLS and CDR2 is YYNGEE. The V end was cut by 0 bases, the J end by 7 bases, with 17 bases between. In nucleotides, the CDR3 is TGTGCCAGCAGCGTAGGGGTCGTGGGCAGAAACAATTCACCCCTCCACTTT. It yields the protein CASSVGVVGRNNSPLHF.

This CDR3 is CASSTTGTSYEQYF. Written as DNA, the CDR3 is TGTGCCAGCAGTACGACAGGGACATCATACGAGCAGTACTTC. The chain uses TRBV28 and TRBJ2-7, with 7 bases lining up with TRBD1. The CDR3 is 14 amino acids. The V segment lost 5 bases and the J segment 4 bases; nucleotides outside the gene matches: 8. Per the germline V gene, CDR1 is MDHEN and CDR2 is SYDVKM.

The genes are TRBV29-1 and TRBJ2-2, with 10 bases lining up with TRBD1. Germline V gives CDR1 SQVTM, CDR2 ANQGSEA. The CDR3 extends over 17 amino acids. J gave up 6 bases and V 3 bases, and 13 bases lay outside the gene matches. In DNA form, the CDR3 reads TGCAGCGTTGACGGTGCCCGACAGGGGGCTGGAGCCGGGGAGCTGTTTTTT. Translation gives CSVDGARQGAGAGELFF.

CDR3 coding DNA: TGTGCCAGCAGCCCCGAGACTCCAAATGAGCAGTTCTTC. Its translation is CASSPETPNEQFF. This chain connects TRBV2 to TRBJ2-1; no clear D. CDR3 size: 13 residues. Germline CDR1 is SNHLY and CDR2 is FYNNEI. V shed 6 bases and J shed 7 bases, with 13 bases lying between them.

As DNA, the CDR3 is TGTGCCAGCAGCTTAAGGCGTACTAGCGGGTCGATCTCCGAGCAGTACTTC. Encoded protein: CASSLRRTSGSISEQYF. The rearrangement joins TRBV13 to TRBJ2-7; 9 nucleotides agree with TRBD2. With 2 bases clipped from V and 6 bases from J, the junction kept 14 bases outside the gene matches. Germline CDR1 PRHDT, CDR2 FYEKMQ (reference sequence). This CDR3 has 17 residues.

The V call is TRBV9, the J call TRBJ1-5; 11 bases agree with TRBD1. Germline CDR1 reads SGDLS; CDR2 reads YYNGEE. CDR3 length equals 15 residues. With V trimmed by 0 bases and J by 5 bases, 1 base remained unmatched. CDR3 region: CASSVEGQGDQPQHF. CDR3 sequence (DNA): TGTGCCAGCAGCGTAGAGGGACAGGGGGATCAGCCCCAGCATTTT.

This chain links TRBV3-1 (or the pseudogene TRBV3-2) with TRBJ2-2; no definite D call. The CDR3 consists of 17 residues. Between the trimmed V and J ends, which lost 6 bases and 5 bases, there was a span of 22 bases. Germline V CDR1 and CDR2: LGHDT, YNNKEL (reference sequence). This CDR3 is CASSPQLLMGPTGELFF. The CDR3 bases are TGTGCCAGCAGTCCACAGCTTTTGATGGGCCCGACCGGGGAGCTGTTTTTT.

The chain uses TRBV5-4 and TRBJ2-5, with D uncertain. Germline CDR1 is SGHNT and CDR2 is YYREEE (reference sequence). CDR3 length: 12 amino acids. Trimming took 2 bases from V and 5 from J, leaving 7 bases between them. The CDR3 DNA reads TGTGCCAGCAGCTTCCTATTGGAGACCCAGTACTTC. Translated: CASSFLLETQYF.

This clone was seen a few times. This sequence joins TRBV11-3 and TRBJ2-7; the match to TRBD1 covers 7 bases. After removal of 1 base from V and 5 bases from J, the junction contained 2 bases not matched to a gene. This CDR3 comprises 13 residues. The germline CDR1 and CDR2 sequences are SGHNT and YENEEA. CDR3 protein: CASSLGQGDEQYF. The CDR3 DNA is TGTGCCAGCAGCTTAGGGCAGGGGGACGAGCAGTACTTC.

This chain uses TRBV6-2 or TRBV6-3 with TRBJ1-1; D ambiguous. Germline CDR1 and CDR2: MNHEY and SVGEGT. This CDR3 has 18 residues. Deletions cut 2 bases from V and 0 bases from J, with 19 bases between. CDR3 nucleotides: TGTGCCAGCAGTTACCCCCCTACACGGAGGGCAATGAACACTGAAGCTTTCTTT. This codes for CASSYPPTRRAMNTEAFF.

The chain links TRBV6-4 to TRBJ2-2; 7 bases match TRBD1. The CDR3 is 14 residues long. Germline V CDR1 and CDR2: MRHNA, SNTAGT. The trim removed 4 bases at V and 4 bases at J, leaving 3 bases unmatched. The CDR3 DNA is TGTGCCAGCAGTGGACAGGGCGGCACCGGGGAGCTGTTTTTT. Protein product: CASSGQGGTGELFF.

This clone was detected only once. The chain couples TRBV5-4 to TRBJ2-7, with D maybe TRBD2 (7 bases). V gave up 4 bases and J gave up 4 bases, with 18 bases separating them. The germline V gene encodes CDR1 SGHNT and CDR2 YYREEE (reference sequence). The CDR3 runs 15 residues. CDR3 in DNA: TGTGCCAGCAGCCTAGGACTAGGGGGTGGTTACGAGCAGTACTTC. This translates into CASSLGLGGGYEQYF.

This clone was observed once. The chain recombines TRBV5-6 with TRBJ2-7; the D gene is possibly TRBD2 (5 bases). The CDR3 is made up of 13 amino acids. CDR1 and CDR2 (germline): SGHDT, YYEEEE. V shed 4 bases and J shed 1 base, with 9 bases lying between them. CDR3 bases: TGTGCCAGCAGCCGCGGGTCGTCCTACGAGCAGTACTTC. Translation gives CASSRGSSYEQYF.

The chain combines TRBV7-9 with TRBJ2-3, with D possibly being TRBD1 (5 bases). Trimming stripped 7 bases from V and 1 base from J, with 15 bases between. CDR1 is SEHNR, CDR2 FQNEAQ, per germline (reference sequence). The CDR3 is made up of 15 amino acids. Here the CDR3 reads CASTGGARGTDTQYF. The CDR3 DNA reads as TGTGCCAGCACAGGTGGGGCGAGAGGCACAGATACGCAGTATTTT.

The J gene is TRBJ1-5, the V gene TRBV28; 12 bases are a match to TRBD1. The CDR3 covers 15 residues. CDR1 is MDHEN, CDR2 SYDVKM, per germline. Trimming took 6 bases from V and 7 from J; bases not matched to a gene: 7. The CDR3 DNA is TGTGCCAGCAGAACGGGACAGGGGGCGCGACAGCCCCAGCATTTT. Its translation: CASRTGQGARQPQHF. Looking up the rest from reference TRBV28 and TRBJ1-5 gives the full variable domain: DVKVTQSSRYLVKRTGEKVFLECVQDMDHENMFWYRQDPGLGLRLIYFSYDVKMKEKGDIPEGYSVSREKKERFSLILESASTNQTSMYLCASRTGQGARQPQHFGDGTRLSIL.

The gene calls are TRBV6-1 and TRBJ1-1; D unresolved. Germline CDR1 reads MNHNS; CDR2 reads SASEGT. The CDR3 runs to 14 residues. The germline V and J ends were trimmed by 3 bases and 0 bases, with 8 bases remaining between them. Here the CDR3 reads CASSEITVNTEAFF. DNA of the CDR3: TGTGCCAGCAGTGAGATAACAGTGAACACTGAAGCTTTCTTT.

J is TRBJ2-3 and V is TRBV13; D is ambiguous. Trimming shortened V by 4 bases and J by 4 bases, and 21 bases separated the two germline ends. Germline CDR1 reads PRHDT; CDR2 reads FYEKMQ (reference sequence). The CDR3 consists of 17 residues. As DNA, the CDR3 is TGTGCCAGCAGCTCGAGCGATATAACCAACAACGCAGATACGCAGTATTTT. Encoded protein: CASSSSDITNNADTQYF.